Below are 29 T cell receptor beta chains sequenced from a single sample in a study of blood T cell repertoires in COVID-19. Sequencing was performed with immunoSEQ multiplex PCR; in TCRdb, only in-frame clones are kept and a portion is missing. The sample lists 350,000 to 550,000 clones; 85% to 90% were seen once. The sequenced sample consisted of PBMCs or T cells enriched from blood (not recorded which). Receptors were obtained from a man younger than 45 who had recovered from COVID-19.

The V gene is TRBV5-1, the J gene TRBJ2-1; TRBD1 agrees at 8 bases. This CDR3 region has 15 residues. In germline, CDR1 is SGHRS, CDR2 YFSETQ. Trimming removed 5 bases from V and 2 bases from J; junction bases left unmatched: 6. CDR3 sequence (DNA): TGCGCCAGCAGTCCCGGGACAGGACCCTACAATGAGCAGTTCTTC. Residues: CASSPGTGPYNEQFF.

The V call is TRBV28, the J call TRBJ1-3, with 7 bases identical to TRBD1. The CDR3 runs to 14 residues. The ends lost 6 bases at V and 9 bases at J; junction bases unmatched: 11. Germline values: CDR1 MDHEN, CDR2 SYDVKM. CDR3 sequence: CASRDDRVVGTIYF. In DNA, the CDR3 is TGTGCCAGCAGGGACGACAGGGTCGTGGGCACCATATATTTT.

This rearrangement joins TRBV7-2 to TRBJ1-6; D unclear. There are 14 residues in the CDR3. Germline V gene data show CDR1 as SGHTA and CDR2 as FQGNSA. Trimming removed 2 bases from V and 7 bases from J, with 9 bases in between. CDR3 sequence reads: CASSLFGTNSPLHF. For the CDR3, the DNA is TGTGCCAGCAGCTTATTCGGTACCAATTCACCCCTCCACTTT.

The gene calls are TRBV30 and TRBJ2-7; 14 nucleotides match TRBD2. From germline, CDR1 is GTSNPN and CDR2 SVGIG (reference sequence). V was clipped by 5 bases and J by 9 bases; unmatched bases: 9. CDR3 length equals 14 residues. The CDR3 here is CAWGLAGGNQLQYF. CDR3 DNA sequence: TGTGCCTGGGGACTAGCGGGAGGCAACCAGTTGCAGTACTTC.

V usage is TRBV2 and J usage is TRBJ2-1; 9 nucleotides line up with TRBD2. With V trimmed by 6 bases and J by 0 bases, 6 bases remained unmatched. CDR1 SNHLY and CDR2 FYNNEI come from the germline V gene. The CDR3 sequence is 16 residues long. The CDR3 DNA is TGTGCCAGCAGCGGACTAGCGATAAGCTCCTACAATGAGCAGTTCTTC. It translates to CASSGLAISSYNEQFF.

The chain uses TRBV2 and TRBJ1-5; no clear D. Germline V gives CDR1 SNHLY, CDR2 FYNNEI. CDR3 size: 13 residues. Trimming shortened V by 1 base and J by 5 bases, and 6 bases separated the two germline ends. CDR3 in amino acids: CASSEDGYQPQHF. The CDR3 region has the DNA TGTGCCAGCAGTGAAGACGGTTATCAGCCCCAGCATTTT.

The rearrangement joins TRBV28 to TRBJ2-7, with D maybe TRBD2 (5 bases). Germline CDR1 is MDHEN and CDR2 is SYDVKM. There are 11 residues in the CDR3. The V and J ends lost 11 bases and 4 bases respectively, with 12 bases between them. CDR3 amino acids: CASVRRYEQYF. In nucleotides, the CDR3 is TGTGCCTCCGTACGGAGGTACGAGCAGTACTTC.

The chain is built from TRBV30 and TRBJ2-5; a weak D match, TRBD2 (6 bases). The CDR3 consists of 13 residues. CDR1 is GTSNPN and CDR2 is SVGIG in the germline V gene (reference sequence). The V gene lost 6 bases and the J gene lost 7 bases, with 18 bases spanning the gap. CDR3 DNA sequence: TGTGCCTGTACACTCGAGCGGGTCAGGACCCAGTACTTC. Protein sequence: CACTLERVRTQYF.

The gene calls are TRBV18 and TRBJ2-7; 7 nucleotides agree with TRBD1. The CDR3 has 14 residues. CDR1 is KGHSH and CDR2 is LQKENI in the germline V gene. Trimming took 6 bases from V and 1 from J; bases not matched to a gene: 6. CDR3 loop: CASSGTVTSYEQYF. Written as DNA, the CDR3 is TGTGCCAGCTCCGGGACAGTTACATCCTACGAGCAGTACTTC.

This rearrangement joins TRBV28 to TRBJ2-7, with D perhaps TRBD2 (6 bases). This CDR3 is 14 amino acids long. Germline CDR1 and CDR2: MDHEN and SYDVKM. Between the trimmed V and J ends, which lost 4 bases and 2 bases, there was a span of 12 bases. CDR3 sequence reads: CASSSGTLTYEQYF. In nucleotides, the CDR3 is TGTGCCAGCAGTTCCGGGACTCTAACCTACGAGCAGTACTTC.

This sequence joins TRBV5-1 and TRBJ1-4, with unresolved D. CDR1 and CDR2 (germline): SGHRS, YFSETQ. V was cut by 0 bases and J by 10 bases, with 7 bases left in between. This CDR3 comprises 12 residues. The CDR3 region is CASSLAGRKLFF. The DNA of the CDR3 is TGCGCCAGCAGCTTGGCCGGTAGAAAACTGTTTTTT.

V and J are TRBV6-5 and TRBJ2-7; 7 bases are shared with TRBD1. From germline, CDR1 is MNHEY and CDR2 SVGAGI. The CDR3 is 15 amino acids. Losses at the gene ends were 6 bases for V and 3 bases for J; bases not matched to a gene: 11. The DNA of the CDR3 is TGTGCCAGCAGAGCTCTCAGGGGGAGTGTCTACGAGCAGTACTTC. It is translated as CASRALRGSVYEQYF.

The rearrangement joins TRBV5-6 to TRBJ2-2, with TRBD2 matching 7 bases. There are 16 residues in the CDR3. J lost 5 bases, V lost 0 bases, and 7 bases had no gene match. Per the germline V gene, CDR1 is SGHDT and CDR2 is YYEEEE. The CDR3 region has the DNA TGTGCCAGCAGCTTGGTGCCTAGCGGAAGTACCGGGGAGCTGTTTTTT. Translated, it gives CASSLVPSGSTGELFF.

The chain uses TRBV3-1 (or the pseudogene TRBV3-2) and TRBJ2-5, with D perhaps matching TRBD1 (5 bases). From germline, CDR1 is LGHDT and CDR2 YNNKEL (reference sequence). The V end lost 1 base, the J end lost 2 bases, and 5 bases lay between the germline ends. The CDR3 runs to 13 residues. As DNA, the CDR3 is TGTGCCAGCAGCCAAGGACAGCAAGAGACCCAGTACTTC. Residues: CASSQGQQETQYF.

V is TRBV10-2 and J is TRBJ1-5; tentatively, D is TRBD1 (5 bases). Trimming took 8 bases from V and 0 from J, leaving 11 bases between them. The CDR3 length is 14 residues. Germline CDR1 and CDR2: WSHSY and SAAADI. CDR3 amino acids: CASGGDYSNQPQHF. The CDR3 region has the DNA TGCGCCAGCGGGGGGGACTATAGCAATCAGCCCCAGCATTTT.

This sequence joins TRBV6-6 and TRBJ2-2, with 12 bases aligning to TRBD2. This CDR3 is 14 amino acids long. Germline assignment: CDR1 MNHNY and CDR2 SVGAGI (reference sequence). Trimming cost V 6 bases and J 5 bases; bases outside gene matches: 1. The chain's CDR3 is CASRGTSGTGELFF. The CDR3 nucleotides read TGTGCCAGCAGGGGGACTAGCGGGACCGGGGAGCTGTTTTTT.

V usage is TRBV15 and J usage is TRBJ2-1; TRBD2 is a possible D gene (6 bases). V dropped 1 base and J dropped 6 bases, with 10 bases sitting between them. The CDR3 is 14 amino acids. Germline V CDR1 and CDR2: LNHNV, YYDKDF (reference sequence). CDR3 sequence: CATSRVGSINEQFF. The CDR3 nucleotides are TGTGCCACCAGCAGAGTCGGGAGTATCAATGAGCAGTTCTTC.

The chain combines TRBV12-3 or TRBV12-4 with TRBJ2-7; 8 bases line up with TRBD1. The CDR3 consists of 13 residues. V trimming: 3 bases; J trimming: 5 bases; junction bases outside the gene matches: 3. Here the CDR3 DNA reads TGTGCCAGCAGTTTCGGACAGGGCAACGAGCAGTACTTC. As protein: CASSFGQGNEQYF.

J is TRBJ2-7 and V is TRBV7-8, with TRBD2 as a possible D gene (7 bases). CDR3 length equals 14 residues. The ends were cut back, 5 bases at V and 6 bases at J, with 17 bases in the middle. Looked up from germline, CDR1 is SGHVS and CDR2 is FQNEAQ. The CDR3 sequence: CASSISGGASEQYF. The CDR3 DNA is TGTGCCAGCAGCATCTCGGGGGGCGCGTCCGAGCAGTACTTC.

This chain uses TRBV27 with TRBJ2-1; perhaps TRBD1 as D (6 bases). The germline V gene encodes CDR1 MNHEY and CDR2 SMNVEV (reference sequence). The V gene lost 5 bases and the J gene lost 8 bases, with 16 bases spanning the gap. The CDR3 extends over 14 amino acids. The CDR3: CASSGANRVDEQFF. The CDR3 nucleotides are TGTGCCAGCAGTGGAGCCAACAGGGTTGATGAGCAGTTCTTC.

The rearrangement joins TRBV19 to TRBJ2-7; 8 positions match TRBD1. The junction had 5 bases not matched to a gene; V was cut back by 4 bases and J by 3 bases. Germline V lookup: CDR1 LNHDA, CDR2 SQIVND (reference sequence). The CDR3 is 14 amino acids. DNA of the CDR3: TGTGCCAGTAGTACGACAGGGGCTGACTACGAGCAGTACTTC. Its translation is CASSTTGADYEQYF. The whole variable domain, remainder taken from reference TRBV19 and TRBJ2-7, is DGGITQSPKYLFRKEGQNVTLSCEQNLNHDAMYWYRQDPGQGLRLIYYSQIVNDFQKGDIAEGYSVSREKKESFPLTVTSAQKNPTAFYLCASSTTGADYEQYFGPGTRLTVT.

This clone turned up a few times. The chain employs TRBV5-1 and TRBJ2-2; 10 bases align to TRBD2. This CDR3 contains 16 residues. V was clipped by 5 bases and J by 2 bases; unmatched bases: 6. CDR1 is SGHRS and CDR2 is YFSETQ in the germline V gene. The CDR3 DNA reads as TGCGCCAGCAGTCCTACTAGCGGGGTTAACACCGGGGAGCTGTTTTTT. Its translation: CASSPTSGVNTGELFF.

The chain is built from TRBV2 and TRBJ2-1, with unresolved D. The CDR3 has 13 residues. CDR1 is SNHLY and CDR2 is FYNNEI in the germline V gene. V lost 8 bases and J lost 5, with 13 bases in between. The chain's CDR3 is CASRLTNNNEQFF. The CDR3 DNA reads TGTGCCAGCCGCTTGACAAACAACAATGAGCAGTTCTTC.

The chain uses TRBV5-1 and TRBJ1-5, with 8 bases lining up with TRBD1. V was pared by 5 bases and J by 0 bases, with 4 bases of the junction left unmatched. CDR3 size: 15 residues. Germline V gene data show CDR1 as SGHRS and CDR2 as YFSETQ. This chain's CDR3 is CASRPTGVSNQPQHF. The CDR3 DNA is TGCGCCAGCAGGCCGACAGGGGTTAGCAATCAGCCCCAGCATTTT.

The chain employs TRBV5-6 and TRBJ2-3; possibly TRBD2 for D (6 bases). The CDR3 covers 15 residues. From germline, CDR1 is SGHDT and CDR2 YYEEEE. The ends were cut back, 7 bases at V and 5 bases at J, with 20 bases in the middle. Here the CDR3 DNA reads TGTGCCAGCGCCGCTCGGGGGACGGGGGAAGATACGCAGTATTTT. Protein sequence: CASAARGTGEDTQYF.

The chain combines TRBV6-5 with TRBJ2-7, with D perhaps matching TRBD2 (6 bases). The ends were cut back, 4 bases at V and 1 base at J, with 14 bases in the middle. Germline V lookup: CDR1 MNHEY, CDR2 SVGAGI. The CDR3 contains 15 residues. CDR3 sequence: CASSSLVSGSYEQYF. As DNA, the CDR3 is TGTGCCAGCAGTTCCCTCGTTAGCGGTTCCTACGAGCAGTACTTC.

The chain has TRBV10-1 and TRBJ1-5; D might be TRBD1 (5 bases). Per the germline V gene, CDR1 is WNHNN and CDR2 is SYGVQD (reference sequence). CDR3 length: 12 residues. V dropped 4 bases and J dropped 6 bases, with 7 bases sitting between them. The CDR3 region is CASSGGSQPQHF. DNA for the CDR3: TGCGCCAGCAGTGGGGGCTCTCAGCCCCAGCATTTT.

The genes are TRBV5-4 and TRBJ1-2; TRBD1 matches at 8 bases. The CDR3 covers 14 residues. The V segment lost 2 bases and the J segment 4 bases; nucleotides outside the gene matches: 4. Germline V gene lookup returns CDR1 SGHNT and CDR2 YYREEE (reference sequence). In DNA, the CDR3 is TGTGCCAGCAGCTTACAGGGGGTACCCTATGGCTACACCTTC. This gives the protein CASSLQGVPYGYTF.

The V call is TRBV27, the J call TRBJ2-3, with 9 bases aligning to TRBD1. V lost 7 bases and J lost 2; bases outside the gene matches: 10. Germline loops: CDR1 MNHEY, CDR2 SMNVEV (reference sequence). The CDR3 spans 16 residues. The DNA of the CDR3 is TGTGCCAGCAAAAAATGGACAGGGGACTTCACAGATACGCAGTATTTT. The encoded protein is CASKKWTGDFTDTQYF.